Below are 25 T cell receptor beta chains sequenced from a single sample in a study of blood T cell repertoires in COVID-19 (dated by TCRdb to 2018 to 2020). Library preparation used the immunoSEQ multiplex PCR assay. What TCRdb holds here is the immuneACCESS table cut down to in-frame rearrangements. Part of the clones is not present; checked against another copy, under half of the missing clones reflect an unresolved V gene, and the others are unexplained. The sample table holds 200,000 to 250,000 clones, of which about nine tenths were seen once. The top ten hold around 2.2% of the sample. Material for sequencing was peripheral blood. The origin of the receptors is a young man who had recovered from COVID-19.

This clone has only a few counts. This rearrangement joins TRBV6-5 to TRBJ1-5; possible D gene TRBD1, 5 bases. The germline CDR1 and CDR2 sequences are MNHEY and SVGAGI. CDR3 length: 15 amino acids. V was cut by 10 bases and J by 3 bases, with 19 bases left in between. The CDR3 protein is CAISRVPSSNQPQHF. For the CDR3, the DNA is TGTGCCATCTCCAGGGTACCCTCGTCCAATCAGCCCCAGCATTTT.

The rearrangement uses TRBV19 and TRBJ1-2, with D unclear. This CDR3 has 15 residues. V was trimmed by 8 bases and J by 12 bases, leaving 28 bases between them. CDR1 and CDR2 (germline): LNHDA, SQIVND (reference sequence). The CDR3, as DNA: TGTGCCAGTGGACTGTATTCGGACCGAGGCAAAATGCACACCTTC. Amino acid sequence: CASGLYSDRGKMHTF.

This clone came up once. This chain uses TRBV5-1 with TRBJ1-4; TRBD1 is a possible D gene (5 bases). Trimming took 0 bases from V and 0 from J, leaving 15 bases between them. Germline lookup yields CDR1 SGHRS and CDR2 YFSETQ. This CDR3 has 18 amino acids. Here the CDR3 reads CASSLGMLGAATNEKLFF. The DNA of the CDR3 is TGCGCCAGCAGCTTGGGAATGTTAGGGGCGGCAACTAATGAAAAACTGTTTTTT.

This chain uses TRBV2 with TRBJ1-5, with 9 bases fitting TRBD1. Germline CDR1 SNHLY, CDR2 FYNNEI. This CDR3 region has 15 residues. Trimming removed 7 bases from V and 3 bases from J; junction bases left unmatched: 7. The CDR3 nucleotides read TGTGCCAGCACCCCGGGACAGGGAATCAATCAGCCCCAGCATTTT. This sequence encodes CASTPGQGINQPQHF. Drawing the rest from reference TRBV2 and TRBJ1-5, the complete variable domain is EPEVTQTPSHQVTQMGQEVILRCVPISNHLYFYWYRQILGQKVEFLVSFYNNEISEKSEIFDDQFSVERPDGSNFTLKIRSTKLEDSAMYFCASTPGQGINQPQHFGDGTRLSIL.

The chain combines TRBV3-1 (or the pseudogene TRBV3-2) with TRBJ1-1, with a possible D match to TRBD1 (6 bases). V dropped 4 bases and J dropped 3 bases, with 15 bases sitting between them. Germline CDR1 reads LGHDT; CDR2 reads YNNKEL (reference sequence). This CDR3 comprises 15 residues. The CDR3 loop reads CASSPVDRRHTEAFF. The CDR3 nucleotides are TGTGCCAGCAGCCCTGTAGACAGGCGGCACACTGAAGCTTTCTTT.

This chain links TRBV7-7 with TRBJ1-5; D not certain. CDR1 and CDR2 from the germline V gene are SSHAT and FNYEAQ (reference sequence). This CDR3 is 13 amino acids long. V gave up 2 bases and J gave up 8 bases, with 10 bases separating them. The CDR3 DNA reads TGTGCCAGCAGCTTAACGAGTTCGGAGCCCCAGCATTTT. It translates to CASSLTSSEPQHF. Looking up the rest from reference TRBV7-7 and TRBJ1-5 gives the full variable domain: GAGVSQSPRYKVTKRGQDVTLRCDPISSHATLYWYQQALGQGPEFLTYFNYEAQPDKSGLPSDRFSAERPEGSISTLTIQRTEQRDSAMYRCASSLTSSEPQHFGDGTRLSIL.

The CDR3 nucleotides read TGCGCCAGCAGCCTGGCGCCAGGGGAAGAGACCCAGTACTTC. It is translated as CASSLAPGEETQYF. The chain uses TRBV5-1 and TRBJ2-5; a weak D match, TRBD1 (6 bases). The germline gives CDR1 SGHRS, CDR2 YFSETQ. Trimming shortened V by 4 bases and J by 3 bases, and 13 bases separated the two germline ends. The CDR3 is 14 residues long.

A single count supports this clone. In DNA, the CDR3 is TGTGCCATCAGCGGGGGACAGCCAGGGGGAGAGCTGTTTTTT. Translation: CAISGGQPGGELFF. The chain joins TRBV10-3 to TRBJ2-2; maybe TRBD1 (7 bases). Trimming took 6 bases from V and 11 from J, leaving 19 bases between them. Germline values: CDR1 ENHRY, CDR2 SYGVKD. The CDR3 runs 14 residues.

The V and J genes are TRBV3-1 (or the pseudogene TRBV3-2) and TRBJ2-7, with 8 bases lining up with TRBD1. This CDR3 contains 16 residues. In germline, CDR1 is LGHDT, CDR2 YNNKEL (reference sequence). With 2 bases clipped from V and 7 bases from J, the junction kept 13 bases outside the gene matches. CDR3 in amino acids: CASSQKASDRAGEQYF. The CDR3 region has the DNA TGTGCCAGCAGCCAAAAAGCTTCGGACAGGGCGGGGGAGCAGTACTTC.

This sequence joins TRBV6-5 and TRBJ1-2; tentatively, D is TRBD1 (6 bases). Germline V lookup: CDR1 MNHEY, CDR2 SVGAGI. The CDR3 runs to 13 residues. With 6 bases removed from V and 4 bases from J, the gap between germline ends came to 12 bases. The CDR3: CASRLGHPYGYTF. CDR3 DNA: TGTGCCAGCAGACTGGGACACCCCTATGGCTACACCTTC.

The chain is built from TRBV10-3 and TRBJ2-3, with TRBD2 matching over 7 bases. There are 17 residues in the CDR3. V lost 11 bases to trimming and J lost 0 bases; unmatched junction nucleotides: 17. The germline V gene encodes CDR1 ENHRY and CDR2 SYGVKD. The CDR3 nucleotides read TGTGCCCACTCCCGGGGAACGGGGGGTTCTAGCACAGATACGCAGTATTTT. Amino acid sequence: CAHSRGTGGSSTDTQYF.

V is TRBV7-9 and J is TRBJ2-2; 9 bases fit TRBD1. The germline gives CDR1 SEHNR, CDR2 FQNEAQ (reference sequence). Losses at the gene ends were 11 bases for V and 3 bases for J; bases not matched to a gene: 19. The CDR3 runs to 18 residues. CDR3 loop: CAATKPALQGADTGELFF. The CDR3 DNA sequence: TGTGCCGCCACCAAGCCGGCATTACAGGGGGCGGACACCGGGGAGCTGTTTTTT.

V usage is TRBV9 and J usage is TRBJ2-1; TRBD1 might be the D (6 bases). Trimming cost V 4 bases and J 4 bases, with 15 bases left between them. CDR1 and CDR2 from the germline V gene are SGDLS and YYNGEE. This CDR3 is 15 amino acids long. The CDR3 DNA is TGTGCCAGCAGCTCCTGGGGGCCTTTATACAATGAGCAGTTCTTC. Translated: CASSSWGPLYNEQFF.

V usage is TRBV27 and J usage is TRBJ1-2; 8 bases agree with TRBD1. Trimming at V came to 4 bases and at J to 2 bases, leaving 12 bases not matched to a gene. This CDR3 region has 17 residues. Per germline, CDR1 MNHEY and CDR2 SMNVEV (reference sequence). The CDR3 nucleotides read TGTGCCAGCAGTTCCCCCGAGGACAGGGCGTCAAACTATGGCTACACCTTC. Amino acid sequence: CASSSPEDRASNYGYTF.

In nucleotides, the CDR3 is TGCGCCAGCAGAGCGGGGGCGGCCGATTTGGGGACCCAGTACTTC. The encoded protein is CASRAGAADLGTQYF. The chain is built from TRBV5-1 and TRBJ2-5, with TRBD2 matching over 8 bases. Germline trimming cut 5 bases from V and 7 bases from J; bases unmatched to any gene: 13. CDR3 length equals 15 residues. In germline, CDR1 is SGHRS, CDR2 YFSETQ. The complete variable domain, with remaining parts taken from reference TRBV5-1 and TRBJ2-5, reads KAGVTQTPRYLIKTRGQQVTLSCSPISGHRSVSWYQQTPGQGLQFLFEYFSETQRNKGNFPGRFSGRQFSNSRSEMNVSTLELGDSALYLCASRAGAADLGTQYFGPGTRLLVL.

The chain combines TRBV12-3 or TRBV12-4 with TRBJ2-1; TRBD2 agrees at 8 bases. The CDR3 runs to 13 residues. After removal of 10 bases from V and 6 bases from J, the junction contained 8 bases not matched to a gene. Here the CDR3 reads CATQERGTNEQFF. In DNA, the CDR3 is TGTGCCACCCAAGAGCGGGGGACCAATGAGCAGTTCTTC.

The chain has TRBV29-1 and TRBJ2-2, with 8 bases lining up with TRBD1. Germline V gives CDR1 SQVTM, CDR2 ANQGSEA. The length of the CDR3 is 13 residues. V was clipped by 7 bases and J by 7 bases; unmatched bases: 8. The CDR3 reads CSASTGGVGELFF. CDR3 DNA sequence: TGCAGCGCATCCACAGGGGGAGTCGGGGAGCTGTTTTTT.

The rearrangement uses TRBV6-5 and TRBJ2-1; TRBD2 matches at 10 bases. Germline loops: CDR1 MNHEY, CDR2 SVGAGI. V was pared by 3 bases and J by 3 bases, with 2 bases of the junction left unmatched. This CDR3 has 15 amino acids. CDR3 sequence (DNA): TGTGCCAGCAGTTATTGGACTAGCGGCTACAATGAGCAGTTCTTC. It yields the protein CASSYWTSGYNEQFF.

The gene calls are TRBV9 and TRBJ1-1, with D unresolved. Germline CDR1 reads SGDLS; CDR2 reads YYNGEE. CDR3 length equals 14 residues. V gave up 0 bases and J gave up 0 bases, with 6 bases separating them. The CDR3 region has the DNA TGTGCCAGCAGCGTAGGACACTTGAACACTGAAGCTTTCTTT. Amino acid sequence: CASSVGHLNTEAFF. The variable domain in full, with the rest retrieved from reference TRBV9 and TRBJ1-1, is DSGVTQTPKHLITATGQRVTLRCSPRSGDLSVYWYQQSLDQGLQFLIQYYNGEERAKGNILERFSAQQFPDLHSELNLSSLELGDSALYFCASSVGHLNTEAFFGQGTRLTVV.

This clone has a single count. This chain connects TRBV12-3 or TRBV12-4 to TRBJ1-1, with 7 bases fitting TRBD1. After removal of 5 bases from V and 3 bases from J, the junction contained 3 bases not matched to a gene. The CDR3 covers 13 residues. CDR3 sequence reads: CASSGGQYTEAFF. Here the CDR3 DNA reads TGTGCCAGCAGTGGGGGACAGTACACTGAAGCTTTCTTT.

The chain combines TRBV19 with TRBJ2-7, with 8 positions matching TRBD1. Germline values: CDR1 LNHDA, CDR2 SQIVND (reference sequence). This CDR3 comprises 17 residues. After removal of 4 bases from V and 2 bases from J, the junction contained 13 bases not matched to a gene. The CDR3 is CASSTRGVGTGTYEQYF. The CDR3 nucleotides are TGTGCCAGTAGTACGAGGGGGGTAGGGACAGGAACCTACGAGCAGTACTTC.

The chain couples TRBV11-2 to TRBJ1-6; D is undetermined. Trimming pared 3 bases from V and 6 bases from J, leaving 6 bases between. This CDR3 contains 13 residues. Germline assignment: CDR1 SGHAT and CDR2 FQNNGV. The CDR3 nucleotides read TGTGCCAGCAGCTTGGCAAGTAATTCACCCCTCCACTTT. This translates into CASSLASNSPLHF.

V is TRBV2 and J is TRBJ2-1; D might be TRBD2 (6 bases). V was shortened by 3 bases and J by 0 bases, with 12 bases between the two germline ends. Germline V gene data show CDR1 as SNHLY and CDR2 as FYNNEI. CDR3 length: 16 residues. This CDR3 is CASSEEGLSSYNEQFF. CDR3 bases: TGTGCCAGCAGTGAGGAGGGTCTCAGCTCCTACAATGAGCAGTTCTTC.

The chain recombines TRBV18 with TRBJ2-1, with 9 bases fitting TRBD1. Germline CDR1 KGHSH, CDR2 LQKENI. This CDR3 region has 15 residues. J lost 4 bases, V lost 4 bases, and 5 bases had no gene match. The DNA of the CDR3 is TGTGCCAGCTCACTTACAGGGGGCGCTTACAATGAGCAGTTCTTC. This gives the protein CASSLTGGAYNEQFF.

This chain uses TRBV5-1 with TRBJ2-1; D possibly corresponds to TRBD2 (6 bases). The germline gives CDR1 SGHRS, CDR2 YFSETQ. CDR3 length equals 15 residues. Trimming stripped 3 bases from V and 4 bases from J, with 14 bases between. The DNA for the CDR3 is TGCGCCAGCAGCTCCGCCGGGGACTCTTACAATGAGCAGTTCTTC. This gives the protein CASSSAGDSYNEQFF.